One sample yielded the 2 T cell receptor beta chains listed below, sequenced in a study of cytomegalovirus exposure and HLA in healthy donors. The PCR employed 60 Vbeta primers together with 13 Jbeta primers. Only in-frame clones appear in the TCRdb table, and some are missing; sequencing was by immunoSEQ multiplex PCR. The sample lists 85,000 to 100,000 clones, roughly 80% occurring once. Source material: PBMCs. Receptor source: a girl aged 2 to 9 in good health and CMV-seropositive.

This clone was counted once. This chain joins TRBV19 and TRBJ1-1, with D hard to call. V was cut by 1 base and J by 0 bases, with 9 bases left in between. Germline V lookup: CDR1 LNHDA, CDR2 SQIVND (reference sequence). This CDR3 region has 15 residues. In nucleotides, the CDR3 is TGTGCCAGTAGTATAGGAGAACAGTTGAACACTGAAGCTTTCTTT. Protein product: CASSIGEQLNTEAFF.

J is TRBJ2-7 and V is TRBV18; 12 bases are shared with TRBD1. The CDR3 is 16 amino acids. Germline lookup yields CDR1 KGHSH and CDR2 LQKENI. The ends lost 4 bases at V and 4 bases at J; junction bases unmatched: 8. The CDR3 loop reads CASSRGTGGAGYEQYF. CDR3 sequence (DNA): TGTGCCAGCTCACGGGGGACAGGGGGCGCTGGGTACGAGCAGTACTTC.